This T cell receptor (beta chain) was sequenced in a study of blood T cell repertoires in COVID-19 (dated by TCRdb to 2020 to 2022). Regarding the study in general: The collaborator samples originated in the United States, Italy and Spain and spanned the acute and convalescent phases of COVID-19. Where HLA class I and class II types were available, the types were taken from metadata supplied by the sample provider, not from assay-based typing. A freely available public database, intended as a resource for researchers studying the immune response to SARS-CoV-2, is where the repertoires were released. The samples were drawn from two sources: the first 160 participants of the ongoing ImmuneRACE study, and some 1,300 subjects contributed by 6 global collaborators. Subjects who had been exposed to COVID-19, were actively infected with it, or had recovered from it provided the deeply sampled blood TCRbeta repertoires that made up the dataset. The material from the prospective study consisted of cDNA or gDNA derived from T cells, B-cell-depleted T cells, or PBMCs. Sample metadata almost always included a de-identified subject ID, COVID-19 status, age in years and sex. Summary of the overall study and its limitations: Clinical and demographic metadata were provided uncurated, with the amount varying by source and participant.

On this clone: Its antigen is unknown. No base quality values were provided; no much bigger clone lies one nucleotide off.

The immunoSEQ Assay, a bias-controlled multiplex PCR, was used to amplify TCRbeta CDR3 regions from genomic DNA. Turning to the authors' computational methods: Nucleated cell counts per sample were estimated from amplification of reference gene primers within the assay. Sequence reads were collapsed and filtered to measure the absolute abundance of every unique TCRbeta CDR3 rearrangement. For each sample, productive Simpson clonality was calculated as the square root of Simpson's diversity index over productive rearrangements. This is the immuneACCESS table as TCRdb keeps it, with only in-frame sequences that have V and J called. A part of the clones is gone; compared with another copy, unresolved V genes explain less than half, and the rest is unexplained. The V and J calls and the clone size are those of that table, but D and trimming were determined from the DNA. The sample includes 150,000 to 200,000 clones, with roughly 80% observed a single time. The leading ten clones occupy roughly 15% of the sample.

One collaborating source in Seattle enrolled patients during active infection and followed them longitudinally through the course of disease. Each collaborating institution followed its own protocols to collect whole blood in K2EDTA tubes. For TCRbeta analysis, collaborators shipped samples in one of three forms: frozen whole blood, isolated PBMCs, or DNA extracted from either of those sample types. Source material: peripheral blood. This TCR derives from a woman in her 70s with COVID-19, enrolled during active disease.

The CDR3: CASSVRVGVTGELFF. The DNA sequence is as follows: TGTGCCAGCAGCGTTAGAGTCGGAGTGACCGGGGAGCTGTTTTTT. The chain uses TRBV9 and TRBJ2-2; the D gene lacks a confident call. A distance of 13 bases separates the germline ends of V and J, which lose 2 bases and 5 bases respectively. Taken from the germline V gene, the CDR1 and CDR2 loops are SGDLS and YYNGEE. The CDR3 starts with the cysteine, ends with the phenylalanine, and has 15 residues. Solely the CDR3 DNA is kept, with 45 bases framed from the first base.